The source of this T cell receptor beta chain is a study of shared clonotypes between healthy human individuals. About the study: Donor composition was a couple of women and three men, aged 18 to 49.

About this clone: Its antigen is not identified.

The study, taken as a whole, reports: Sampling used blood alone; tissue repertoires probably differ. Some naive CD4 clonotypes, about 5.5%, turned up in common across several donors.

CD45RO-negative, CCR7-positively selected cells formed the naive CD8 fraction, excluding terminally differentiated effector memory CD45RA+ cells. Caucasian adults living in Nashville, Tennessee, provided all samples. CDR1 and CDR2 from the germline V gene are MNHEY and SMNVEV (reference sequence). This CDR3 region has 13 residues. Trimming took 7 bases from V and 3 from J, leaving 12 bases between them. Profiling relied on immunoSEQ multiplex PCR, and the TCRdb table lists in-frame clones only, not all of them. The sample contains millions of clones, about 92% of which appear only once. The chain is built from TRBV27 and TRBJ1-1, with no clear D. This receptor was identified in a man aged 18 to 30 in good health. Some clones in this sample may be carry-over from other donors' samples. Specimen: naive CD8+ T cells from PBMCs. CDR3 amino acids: CASKASGYTEAFF. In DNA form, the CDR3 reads TGTGCCAGCAAAGCGTCGGGTTACACTGAAGCTTTCTTT.